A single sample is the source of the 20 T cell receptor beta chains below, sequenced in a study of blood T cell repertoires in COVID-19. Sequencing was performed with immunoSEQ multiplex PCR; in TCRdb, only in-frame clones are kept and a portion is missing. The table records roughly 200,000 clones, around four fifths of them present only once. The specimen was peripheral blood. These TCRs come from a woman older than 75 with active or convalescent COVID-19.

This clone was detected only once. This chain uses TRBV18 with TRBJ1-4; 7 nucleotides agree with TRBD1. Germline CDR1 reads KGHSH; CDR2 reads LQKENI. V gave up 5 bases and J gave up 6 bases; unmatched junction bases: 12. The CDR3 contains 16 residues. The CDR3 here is CASSAPDRAPYEKLFF. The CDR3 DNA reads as TGTGCCAGCTCAGCCCCCGACAGGGCGCCATATGAAAAACTGTTTTTT.

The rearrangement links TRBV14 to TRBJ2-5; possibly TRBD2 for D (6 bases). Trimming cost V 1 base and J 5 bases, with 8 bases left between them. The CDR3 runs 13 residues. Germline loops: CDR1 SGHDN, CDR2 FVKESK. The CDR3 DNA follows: TGTGCCAGCAGCCAAGTGGGGAGGGAGACCCAGTACTTC. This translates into CASSQVGRETQYF.

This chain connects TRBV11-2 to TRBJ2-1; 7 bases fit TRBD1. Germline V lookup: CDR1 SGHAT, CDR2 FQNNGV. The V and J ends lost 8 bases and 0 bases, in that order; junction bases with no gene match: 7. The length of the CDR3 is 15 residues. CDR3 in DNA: TGTGCCAGCCGGGCCGGGACAGACTCCTACAATGAGCAGTTCTTC. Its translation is CASRAGTDSYNEQFF. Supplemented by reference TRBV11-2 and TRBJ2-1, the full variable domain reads EAGVAQSPRYKIIEKRQSVAFWCNPISGHATLYWYQQILGQGPKLLIQFQNNGVVDDSQLPKDRFSAERLKGVDSTLKIQPAKLEDSAVYLCASRAGTDSYNEQFFGPGTRLTVL.

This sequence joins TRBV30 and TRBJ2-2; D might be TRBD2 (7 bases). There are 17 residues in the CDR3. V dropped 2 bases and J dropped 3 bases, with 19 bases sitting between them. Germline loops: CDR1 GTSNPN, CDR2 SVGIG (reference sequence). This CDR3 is CAWSKGGVRPHTGELFF. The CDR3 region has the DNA TGTGCCTGGAGTAAGGGGGGGGTCAGGCCCCACACCGGGGAGCTGTTTTTT.

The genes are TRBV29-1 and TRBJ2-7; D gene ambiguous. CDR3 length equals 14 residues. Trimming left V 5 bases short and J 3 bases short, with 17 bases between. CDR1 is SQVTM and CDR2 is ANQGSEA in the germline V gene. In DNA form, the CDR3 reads TGCAGCGTTACTGGCTTGTTCGGAGTCTACGAGCAGTACTTC. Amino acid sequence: CSVTGLFGVYEQYF.

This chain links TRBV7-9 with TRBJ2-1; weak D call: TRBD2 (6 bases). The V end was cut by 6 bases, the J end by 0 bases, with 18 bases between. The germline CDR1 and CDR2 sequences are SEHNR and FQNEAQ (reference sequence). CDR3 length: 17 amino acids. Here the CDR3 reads CASRAKSGSRSYNEQFF. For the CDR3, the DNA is TGTGCCAGCAGAGCTAAGAGCGGGTCCCGCTCCTACAATGAGCAGTTCTTC. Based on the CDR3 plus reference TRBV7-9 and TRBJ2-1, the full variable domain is DTGVSQNPRHKITKRGQNVTFRCDPISEHNRLYWYRQTLGQGPEFLTYFQNEAQLEKSRLLSDRFSAERPKGSFSTLEIQRTEQGDSAMYLCASRAKSGSRSYNEQFFGPGTRLTVL.

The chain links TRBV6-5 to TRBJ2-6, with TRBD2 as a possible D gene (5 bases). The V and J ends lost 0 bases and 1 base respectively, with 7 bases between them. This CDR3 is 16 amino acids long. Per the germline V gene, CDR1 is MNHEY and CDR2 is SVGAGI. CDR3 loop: CASSYSGESGANVLTF. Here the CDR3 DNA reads TGTGCCAGCAGTTACTCCGGGGAGTCTGGGGCCAACGTCCTGACTTTC.

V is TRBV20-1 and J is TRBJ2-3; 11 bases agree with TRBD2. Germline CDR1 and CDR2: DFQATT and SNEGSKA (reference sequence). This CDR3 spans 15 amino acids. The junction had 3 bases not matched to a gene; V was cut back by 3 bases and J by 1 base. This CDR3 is CSASLAGGGTDTQYF. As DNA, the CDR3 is TGCAGTGCTAGTCTAGCGGGGGGAGGCACAGATACGCAGTATTTT.

The CDR3: CASSREARLYEQYF. For the CDR3, the DNA is TGTGCCAGCTCACGGGAGGCTAGGCTCTACGAGCAGTACTTC. This chain connects TRBV18 to TRBJ2-7, with a possible D match to TRBD2 (6 bases). Trimming left V 4 bases short and J 3 bases short, with 13 bases between. CDR1 is KGHSH, CDR2 LQKENI, per germline. The CDR3 is 14 residues long.

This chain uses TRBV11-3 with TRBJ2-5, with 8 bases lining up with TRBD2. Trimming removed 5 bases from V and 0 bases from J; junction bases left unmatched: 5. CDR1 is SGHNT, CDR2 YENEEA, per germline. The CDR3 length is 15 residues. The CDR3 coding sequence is TGTGCCAGCAGCGAGGGACTAGGGTACCAAGAGACCCAGTACTTC. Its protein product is CASSEGLGYQETQYF.

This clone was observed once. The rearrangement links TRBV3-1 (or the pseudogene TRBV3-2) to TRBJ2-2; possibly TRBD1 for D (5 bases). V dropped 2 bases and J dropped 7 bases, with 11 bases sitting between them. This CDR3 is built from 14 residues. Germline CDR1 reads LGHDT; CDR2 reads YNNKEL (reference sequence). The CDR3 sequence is CASSQQGTSGELFF. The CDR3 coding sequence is TGTGCCAGCAGCCAACAGGGTACAAGCGGGGAGCTGTTTTTT.

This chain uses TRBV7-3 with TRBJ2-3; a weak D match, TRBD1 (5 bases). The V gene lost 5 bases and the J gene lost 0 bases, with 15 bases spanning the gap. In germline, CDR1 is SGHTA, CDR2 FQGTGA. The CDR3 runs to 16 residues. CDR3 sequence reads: CASSPPGSVSTDTQYF. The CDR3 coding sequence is TGTGCCAGCAGCCCCCCAGGGTCCGTGAGCACAGATACGCAGTATTTT.

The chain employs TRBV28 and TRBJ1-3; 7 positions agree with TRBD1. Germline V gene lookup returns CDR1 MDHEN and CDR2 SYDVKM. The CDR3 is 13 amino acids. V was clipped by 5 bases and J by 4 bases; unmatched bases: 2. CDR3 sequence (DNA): TGTGCCAGCAGTACAGGGGCGGGAAACACCATATATTTT. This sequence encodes CASSTGAGNTIYF.

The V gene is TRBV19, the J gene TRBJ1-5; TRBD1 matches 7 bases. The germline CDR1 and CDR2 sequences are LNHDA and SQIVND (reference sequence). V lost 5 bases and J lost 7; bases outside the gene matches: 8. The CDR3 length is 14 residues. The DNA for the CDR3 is TGTGCCAGTAGTGTGGGACAGCGGGGGCAGCCCCAGCATTTT. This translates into CASSVGQRGQPQHF.

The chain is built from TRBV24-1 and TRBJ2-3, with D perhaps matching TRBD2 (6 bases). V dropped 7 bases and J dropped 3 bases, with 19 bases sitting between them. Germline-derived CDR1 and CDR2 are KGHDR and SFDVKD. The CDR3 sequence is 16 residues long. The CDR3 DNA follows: TGTGCCACCAGCTCCCCGGGGCGCGGGGAGACAGATACGCAGTATTTT. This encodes CATSSPGRGETDTQYF.

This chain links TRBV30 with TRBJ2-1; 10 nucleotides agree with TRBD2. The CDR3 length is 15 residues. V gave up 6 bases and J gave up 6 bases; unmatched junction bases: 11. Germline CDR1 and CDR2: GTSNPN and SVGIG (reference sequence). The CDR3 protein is CACSSGSIRSNEQFF. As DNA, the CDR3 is TGTGCCTGTTCTAGCGGGAGTATCCGTAGCAATGAGCAGTTCTTC.

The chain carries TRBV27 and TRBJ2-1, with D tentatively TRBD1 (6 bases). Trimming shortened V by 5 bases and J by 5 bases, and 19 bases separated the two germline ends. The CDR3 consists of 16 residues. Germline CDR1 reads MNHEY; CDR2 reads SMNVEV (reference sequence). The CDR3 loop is CASSPGWGRENNEQFF. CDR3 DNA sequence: TGTGCCAGCAGTCCCGGTTGGGGGCGAGAAAACAATGAGCAGTTCTTC.

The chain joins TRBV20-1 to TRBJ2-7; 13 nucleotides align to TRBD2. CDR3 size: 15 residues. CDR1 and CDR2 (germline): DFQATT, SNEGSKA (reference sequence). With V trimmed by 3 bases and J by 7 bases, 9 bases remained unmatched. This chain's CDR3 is CSASPTSGRAEEQYF. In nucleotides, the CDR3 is TGCAGTGCTAGTCCTACTAGCGGGAGGGCGGAAGAGCAGTACTTC.

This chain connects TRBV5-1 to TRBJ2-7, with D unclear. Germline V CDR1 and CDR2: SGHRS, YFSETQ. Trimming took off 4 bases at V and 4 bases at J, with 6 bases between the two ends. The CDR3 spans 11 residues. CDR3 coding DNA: TGCGCCAGCAGCGGGCAATACGAGCAGTACTTC. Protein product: CASSGQYEQYF.

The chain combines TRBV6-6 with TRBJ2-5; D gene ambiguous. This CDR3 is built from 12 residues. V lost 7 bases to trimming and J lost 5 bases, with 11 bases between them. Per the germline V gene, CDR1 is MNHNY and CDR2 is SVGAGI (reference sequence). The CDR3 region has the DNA TGTGCCAGCATGCGCCCGGTGGAGACCCAGTACTTC. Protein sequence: CASMRPVETQYF.